These 16 T cell receptor beta chains came from one sample sequenced in a study of blood T cell repertoires in COVID-19. Generated by immunoSEQ multiplex PCR, the TCRdb table keeps only in-frame clones and is missing some. Of around 170,000 clones in the sample, about 86% are singletons; the top ten hold roughly an eighth. Sequencing was carried out using peripheral blood. The origin of the receptors is a man under 40 with active or convalescent COVID-19.

J is TRBJ2-5 and V is TRBV4-1; D ambiguous. The CDR3 extends over 14 amino acids. Germline-derived CDR1 and CDR2 are MGHRA and YSYEKL. The V gene lost 0 bases and the J gene lost 6 bases, with 11 bases spanning the gap. CDR3 protein: CASSQDGQMKTQYF. The CDR3, as DNA: TGCGCCAGCAGCCAAGATGGCCAGATGAAGACCCAGTACTTC.

The sample holds one count of this clone. The chain combines TRBV28 with TRBJ1-6; a weak D match, TRBD1 (6 bases). The CDR3 is 11 residues long. Trimming removed 9 bases at V and 11 bases at J, with 11 bases between. Per the germline V gene, CDR1 is MDHEN and CDR2 is SYDVKM. CDR3 region: CASQGRTPLHF. The CDR3 region has the DNA TGTGCCAGTCAGGGGAGAACACCCCTCCACTTT. The whole variable domain, remainder taken from reference TRBV28 and TRBJ1-6, is DVKVTQSSRYLVKRTGEKVFLECVQDMDHENMFWYRQDPGLGLRLIYFSYDVKMKEKGDIPEGYSVSREKKERFSLILESASTNQTSMYLCASQGRTPLHFGNGTRLTVT.

The CDR3 here is CAWSIQMNTEAFF. CDR3 in DNA: TGTGCCTGGAGTATACAAATGAACACTGAAGCTTTCTTT. The genes are TRBV30 and TRBJ1-1, with D unclear. Trimming shortened V by 2 bases and J by 0 bases, and 7 bases separated the two germline ends. Germline CDR1 and CDR2: GTSNPN and SVGIG (reference sequence). This CDR3 contains 13 residues.

This chain joins TRBV30 and TRBJ1-1; D may be TRBD1 (6 bases). The CDR3 runs 14 residues. The V gene lost 0 bases and the J gene lost 4 bases, with 12 bases spanning the gap. The V gene's germline CDR1 is GTSNPN and CDR2 SVGIG (reference sequence). CDR3 coding DNA: TGTGCCTGGAGTGTACGAACAGGGAGCACTGAAGCTTTCTTT. Translated, it gives CAWSVRTGSTEAFF.

This chain connects TRBV28 to TRBJ2-7, with TRBD1 matching 9 bases. The CDR3 covers 14 residues. The V segment lost 6 bases and the J segment 3 bases; nucleotides outside the gene matches: 6. Germline V gene data show CDR1 as MDHEN and CDR2 as SYDVKM. The CDR3 DNA follows: TGTGCCAGCAGCCCAGGACAGGGGCACTACGAGCAGTACGTC. This encodes CASSPGQGHYEQYV.

The chain has TRBV7-8 and TRBJ2-5; TRBD2 aligns across 11 bases. The CDR3 is made up of 17 amino acids. The V segment lost 5 bases and the J segment 4 bases; nucleotides outside the gene matches: 12. Germline V lookup: CDR1 SGHVS, CDR2 FQNEAQ. Here the CDR3 DNA reads TGTGCCAGCAGCGCCCGAGAACTAGCGGGAGTCGGAGAGACCCAGTACTTC. Its protein product is CASSARELAGVGETQYF.

V gene TRBV28 combines with J gene TRBJ1-5; no clear D. The length of the CDR3 is 15 residues. CDR1 and CDR2 from the germline V gene are MDHEN and SYDVKM. V dropped 1 base and J dropped 9 bases, with 16 bases sitting between them. The CDR3 sequence: CASSLSRLLPAPQHF. In DNA form, the CDR3 reads TGTGCCAGCAGTTTATCCAGACTGCTGCCGGCGCCCCAGCATTTT.

This clone showed up just once. The rearrangement joins TRBV27 to TRBJ2-1; tentatively, D is TRBD2 (6 bases). The CDR3 totals 17 residues. In germline, CDR1 is MNHEY, CDR2 SMNVEV (reference sequence). Deletions cut 7 bases from V and 1 base from J, with 20 bases between. CDR3 sequence reads: CASKELAPTVSYNEQFF. CDR3 sequence (DNA): TGTGCCAGCAAGGAACTAGCCCCTACCGTTTCCTACAATGAGCAGTTCTTC.

The sample holds a few counts of this clone. This rearrangement joins TRBV28 to TRBJ1-1; TRBD1 matches at 12 bases. This CDR3 has 17 amino acids. V lost 2 bases to trimming and J lost 5 bases; unmatched junction nucleotides: 9. Germline V lookup: CDR1 MDHEN, CDR2 SYDVKM. The CDR3 reads CASSLPGQGAKSTEAFF. Written as DNA, the CDR3 is TGTGCCAGCAGTTTACCGGGACAGGGGGCGAAGAGTACTGAAGCTTTCTTT.

This clone has only one observation. The chain couples TRBV14 to TRBJ2-7; D ambiguous. V lost 1 base to trimming and J lost 3 bases, with 7 bases between them. The CDR3 is 13 amino acids. Germline V CDR1 and CDR2: SGHDN, FVKESK. The CDR3 DNA follows: TGTGCCAGCAGCCAAGTACAATTCTACGAGCAGTACTTC. Translated: CASSQVQFYEQYF.

The J gene is TRBJ1-2, the V gene TRBV5-4, with 7 bases that match TRBD1. Germline V gene data show CDR1 as SGHNT and CDR2 as YYREEE (reference sequence). V trimming: 3 bases; J trimming: 8 bases; junction bases outside the gene matches: 4. The CDR3 covers 12 residues. The CDR3 DNA follows: TGTGCCAGCAGCTGGGGACAGTACGGCTACACCTTC. Amino acid sequence: CASSWGQYGYTF.

The genes are TRBV6-2 or TRBV6-3 and TRBJ1-5, with D possibly TRBD1 on 5 matching bases. Germline CDR1 and CDR2: MNHEY and SVGEGT. The CDR3 runs 14 residues. V shed 6 bases and J shed 3 bases, with 12 bases lying between them. CDR3 sequence: CASSARVNNQPQHF. CDR3 DNA: TGTGCCAGCAGCGCCAGGGTAAACAATCAGCCCCAGCATTTT.

The chain employs TRBV10-3 and TRBJ1-1; no definite D call. The V gene's germline CDR1 is ENHRY and CDR2 SYGVKD. Trimming removed 3 bases from V and 3 bases from J, with 11 bases in between. The CDR3 is 14 residues long. The CDR3, as DNA: TGTGCCATCAGTGAATTCTTAGAGGACACTGAAGCTTTCTTT. It translates to CAISEFLEDTEAFF.

This clone has just one count. The chain joins TRBV2 to TRBJ1-2; maybe TRBD1 (6 bases). The CDR3 contains 14 residues. CDR1 SNHLY and CDR2 FYNNEI come from the germline V gene. V lost 6 bases and J lost 6, with 17 bases in between. In nucleotides, the CDR3 is TGTGCCAGCAGCCCCTGGGTCACAGGGAATGGCTACACCTTC. The encoded protein is CASSPWVTGNGYTF.

The chain combines TRBV6-5 with TRBJ2-7; 13 bases are a match to TRBD2. The CDR3 is 14 residues long. The V gene's germline CDR1 is MNHEY and CDR2 SVGAGI. The trim removed 5 bases at V and 7 bases at J, leaving 5 bases unmatched. DNA of the CDR3: TGTGCCAGCAGTAGGGGGACTAGCGGGAAGGAGCAGTACTTC. Translating gives CASSRGTSGKEQYF.

The CDR3 coding sequence is TGTGCCAGCAGCTCCTTTAGTAGGGGAGCGGGAGGGCCCCGGGAGCAGTACTTC. It yields the protein CASSSFSRGAGGPREQYF. V is TRBV7-2 and J is TRBJ2-7; 10 positions match TRBD2. The junction had 19 bases not matched to a gene; V was cut back by 4 bases and J by 7 bases. The CDR3 is 18 amino acids. CDR1 and CDR2 from the germline V gene are SGHTA and FQGNSA. The full variable domain, with the rest looked up from reference TRBV7-2 and TRBJ2-7, is GAGVSQSPSNKVTEKGKDVELRCDPISGHTALYWYRQSLGQGLEFLIYFQGNSAPDKSGLPSDRFSAERTGGSVSTLTIQRTQQEDSAVYLCASSSFSRGAGGPREQYFGPGTRLTVT.